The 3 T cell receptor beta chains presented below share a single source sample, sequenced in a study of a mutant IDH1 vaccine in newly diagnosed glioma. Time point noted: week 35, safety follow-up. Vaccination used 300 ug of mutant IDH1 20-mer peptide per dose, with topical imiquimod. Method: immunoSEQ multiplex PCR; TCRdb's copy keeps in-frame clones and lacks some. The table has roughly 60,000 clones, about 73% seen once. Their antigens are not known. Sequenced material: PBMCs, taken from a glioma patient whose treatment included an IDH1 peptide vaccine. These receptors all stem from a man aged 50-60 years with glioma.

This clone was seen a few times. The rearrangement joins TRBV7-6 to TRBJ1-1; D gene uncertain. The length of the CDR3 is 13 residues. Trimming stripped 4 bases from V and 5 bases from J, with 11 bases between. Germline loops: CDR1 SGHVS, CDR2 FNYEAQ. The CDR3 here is CASSSGRETEAFF. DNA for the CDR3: TGTGCCAGCAGCTCTGGGAGGGAGACTGAAGCTTTCTTT.

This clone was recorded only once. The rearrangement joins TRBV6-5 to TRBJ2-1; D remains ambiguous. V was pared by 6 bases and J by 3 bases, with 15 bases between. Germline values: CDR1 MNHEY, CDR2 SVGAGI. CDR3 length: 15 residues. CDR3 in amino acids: CASSPIEDDYNEQFF. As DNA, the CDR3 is TGTGCCAGCAGCCCCATAGAGGATGACTACAATGAGCAGTTCTTC.

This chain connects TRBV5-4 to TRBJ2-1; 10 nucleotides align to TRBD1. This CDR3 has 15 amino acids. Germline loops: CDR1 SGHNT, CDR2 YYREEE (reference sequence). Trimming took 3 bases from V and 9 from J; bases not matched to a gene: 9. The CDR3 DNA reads TGTGCCAGCAGCTCAGACAGGGGGCGATGGGGTGAGCAGTTCTTC. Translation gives CASSSDRGRWGEQFF.